The source of this T cell receptor (beta chain) is a study of blood T cell repertoires in COVID-19 (dated by TCRdb to about 2020). Describing the broader study: Samples covering the acute and convalescent phases of COVID-19 were provided by collaborators in the United States, Italy and Spain. The repertoires were released in a freely available public database intended as a resource for research on the immune response to SARS-CoV-2. Where available, HLA class I and class II types were obtained from metadata supplied by the sample provider rather than from assay-based typing. Subjects who had been exposed to COVID-19, were actively infected with it, or had recovered from it provided the deeply sampled blood TCRbeta repertoires that made up the dataset. A de-identified subject ID, COVID-19 status, age in years and sex were almost always included in the sample metadata. The material from the prospective study consisted of cDNA or gDNA derived from T cells, B-cell-depleted T cells, or PBMCs. The samples were drawn from the first 160 participants of the ongoing ImmuneRACE study and from 1,254 subjects provided by 6 global collaborators. Overall results and qualifications from the work: How much clinical and demographic metadata was included differed by source and by participant, and the metadata was provided uncurated.

Whole blood was collected in K2EDTA tubes by collaborating institutions according to the institutions' own protocols. Collaborator samples were shipped for TCRbeta analysis as frozen whole blood, isolated PBMCs, or DNA extracted from either sample type. CDR1 and CDR2, per the germline V gene, are SGDLS and YYNGEE. Its CDR3 holds 13 amino acids, cysteine through phenylalanine. Here the CDR3 DNA is all that survives: 39 bases in frame from base 1. V has 0 bases trimmed and J has 5 bases trimmed; junction bases matching no gene number 1. The immunoSEQ Assay, a bias-controlled multiplex PCR, was used to amplify TCRbeta CDR3 regions from genomic DNA. The authors processed their data as follows. The number of nucleated cells in each sample was estimated by amplification of reference gene primers within the assay. To quantify the absolute abundance of each unique TCRbeta CDR3 rearrangement, sequence reads were collapsed and filtered. Productive Simpson clonality was computed per sample as the square root of Simpson's diversity index over productive rearrangements. Entries here come from immuneACCESS through TCRdb and include only in-frame sequences with V and J called. Some clones fail to appear in such tables; in the studies checked, an unresolved V gene covers under half of the shortfall, and the cause of the remainder is unknown. D and trimming come from the DNA, and the V and J calls and clone size come from that table. This sample is represented by approximately 200,000 clones; 80% to 90% of them were singletons. The ten top clones hold over 9.5% of the sample.

This clone was observed a handful of times. Its antigen remains undetermined. No much larger clone is present one base from it, and per-base qualities are unavailable. Recombination linked TRBV9 to TRBJ1-2, and 7 junctional nucleotides match TRBD1. Input material: peripheral blood. The sequence came from a woman aged 80 or older with acute or convalescent COVID-19. This receptor has the CDR3 CASSVGDSYGYTF. The DNA sequence is as follows: TGTGCCAGCAGCGTAGGGGACAGTTATGGCTACACCTTC. Joined to the reference TRBV9 and TRBJ1-2 proteins, this CDR3 gives the full variable domain: DSGVTQTPKHLITATGQRVTLRCSPRSGDLSVYWYQQSLDQGLQFLIQYYNGEERAKGNILERFSAQQFPDLHSELNLSSLELGDSALYFCASSVGDSYGYTFGSGTRLTVV.